This TCR beta chain was documented in a study of T cells in Graves' hyperthyroidism and ophthalmopathy. Study-wide findings and caveats: Patients with ophthalmopathy were separated from those with stable hyperthyroidism by a 13 V-J model.

There are 12 residues in the CDR3. Germline V CDR1 and CDR2: LNHDA, SQIVND (reference sequence). V lost 7 bases to trimming and J lost 3 bases, with 9 bases between them. From RNA transcripts, TCR beta CDR3 regions were amplified. Researchers ran a first-round RT-PCR on the TCR CDR3 using the HTBI primer set. TCRdb re-called the multiplex PCR reads with MiXCR, one entry per CDR3 protein. The table includes 600,000 to 650,000 distinct CDR3 sequences, under 25% detected once. Note on this clonotype: No antigen is known for it.

Exclusions: uncontrolled infection, other autoimmune disease, pregnancy, lactation. PBMCs stemmed from about 9.7 ml fresh peripheral blood. Input material: blood. V is TRBV19 and J is TRBJ1-1; D gene ambiguous. The sequence derives from a man younger than 45 with Graves' ophthalmopathy. The CDR3 bases are TGTGCCAGTAATAGAGGATACACTGAAGCTTTCTTT. As protein: CASNRGYTEAFF. The variable domain in full, completed from reference TRBV19 and TRBJ1-1, reads DGGITQSPKYLFRKEGQNVTLSCEQNLNHDAMYWYRQDPGQGLRLIYYSQIVNDFQKGDIAEGYSVSREKKESFPLTVTSAQKNPTAFYLCASNRGYTEAFFGQGTRLTVV.